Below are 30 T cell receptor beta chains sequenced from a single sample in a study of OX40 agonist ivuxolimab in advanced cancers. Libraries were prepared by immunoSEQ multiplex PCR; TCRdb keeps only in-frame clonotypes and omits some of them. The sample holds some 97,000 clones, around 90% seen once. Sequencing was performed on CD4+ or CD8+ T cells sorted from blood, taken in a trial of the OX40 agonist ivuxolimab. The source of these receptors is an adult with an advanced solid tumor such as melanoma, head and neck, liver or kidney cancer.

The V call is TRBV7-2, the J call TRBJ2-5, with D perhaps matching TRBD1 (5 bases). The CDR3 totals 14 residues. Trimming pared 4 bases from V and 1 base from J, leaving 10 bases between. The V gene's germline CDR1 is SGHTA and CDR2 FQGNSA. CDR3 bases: TGTGCCAGCAGCTCCGACAGAATCCAAGAGACCCAGTACTTC. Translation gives CASSSDRIQETQYF.

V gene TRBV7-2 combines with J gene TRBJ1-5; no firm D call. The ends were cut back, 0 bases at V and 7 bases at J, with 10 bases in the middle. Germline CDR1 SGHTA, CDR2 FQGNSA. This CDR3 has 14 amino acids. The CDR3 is CASSLAIGVQPQHF. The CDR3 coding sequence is TGTGCCAGCAGCTTAGCAATCGGGGTCCAGCCCCAGCATTTT. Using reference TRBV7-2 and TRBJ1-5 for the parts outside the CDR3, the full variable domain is GAGVSQSPSNKVTEKGKDVELRCDPISGHTALYWYRQSLGQGLEFLIYFQGNSAPDKSGLPSDRFSAERTGGSVSTLTIQRTQQEDSAVYLCASSLAIGVQPQHFGDGTRLSIL.

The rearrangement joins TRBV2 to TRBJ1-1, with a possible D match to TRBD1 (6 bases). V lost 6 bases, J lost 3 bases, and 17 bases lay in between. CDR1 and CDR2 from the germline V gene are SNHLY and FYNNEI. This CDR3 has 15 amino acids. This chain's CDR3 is CASRKEQGSDTEAFF. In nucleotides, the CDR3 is TGTGCCAGCAGGAAAGAACAGGGCTCTGACACTGAAGCTTTCTTT.

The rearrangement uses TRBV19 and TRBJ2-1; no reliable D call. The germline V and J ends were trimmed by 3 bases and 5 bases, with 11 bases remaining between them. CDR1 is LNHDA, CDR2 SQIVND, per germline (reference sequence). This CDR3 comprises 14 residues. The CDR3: CASSISLVNNEQFF. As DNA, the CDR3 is TGTGCCAGTAGTATTAGTCTAGTGAACAATGAGCAGTTCTTC. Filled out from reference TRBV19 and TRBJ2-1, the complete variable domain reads DGGITQSPKYLFRKEGQNVTLSCEQNLNHDAMYWYRQDPGQGLRLIYYSQIVNDFQKGDIAEGYSVSREKKESFPLTVTSAQKNPTAFYLCASSISLVNNEQFFGPGTRLTVL.

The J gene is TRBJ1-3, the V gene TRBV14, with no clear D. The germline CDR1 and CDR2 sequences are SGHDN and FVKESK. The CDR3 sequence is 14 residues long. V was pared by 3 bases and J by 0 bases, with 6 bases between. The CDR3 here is CASSQRPSGNTIYF. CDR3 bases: TGTGCCAGCAGCCAGAGGCCCTCTGGAAACACCATATATTTT.

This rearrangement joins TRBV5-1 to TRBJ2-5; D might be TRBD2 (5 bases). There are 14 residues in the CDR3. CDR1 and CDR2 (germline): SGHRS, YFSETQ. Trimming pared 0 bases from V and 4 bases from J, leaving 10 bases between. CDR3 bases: TGCGCCAGCAGCTTGGAAAGCGGCATAGAGACCCAGTACTTC. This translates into CASSLESGIETQYF.

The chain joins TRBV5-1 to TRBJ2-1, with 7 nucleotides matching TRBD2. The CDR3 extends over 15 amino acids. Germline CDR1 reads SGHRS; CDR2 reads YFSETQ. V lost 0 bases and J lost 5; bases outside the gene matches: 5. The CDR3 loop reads CASSLGGRADNEQFF. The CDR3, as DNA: TGCGCCAGCAGCTTGGGTGGGAGGGCCGACAATGAGCAGTTCTTC.

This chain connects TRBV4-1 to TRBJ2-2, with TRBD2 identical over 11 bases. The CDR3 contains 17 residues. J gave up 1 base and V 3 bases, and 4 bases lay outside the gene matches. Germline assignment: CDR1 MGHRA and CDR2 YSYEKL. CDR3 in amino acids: CASSHLAGGLNTGELFF. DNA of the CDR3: TGCGCCAGCAGCCATCTAGCGGGAGGCCTGAACACCGGGGAGCTGTTTTTT.

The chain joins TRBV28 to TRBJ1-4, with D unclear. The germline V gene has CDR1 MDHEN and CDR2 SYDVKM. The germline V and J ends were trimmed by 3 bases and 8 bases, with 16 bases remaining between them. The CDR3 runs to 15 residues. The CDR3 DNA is TGTGCCAGCAGTTTCCTCCAGACCCTGGGGGAAAAACTGTTTTTT. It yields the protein CASSFLQTLGEKLFF.

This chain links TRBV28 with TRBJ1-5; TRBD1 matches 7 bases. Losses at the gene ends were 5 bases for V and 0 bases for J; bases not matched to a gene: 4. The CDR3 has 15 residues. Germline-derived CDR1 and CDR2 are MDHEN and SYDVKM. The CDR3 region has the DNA TGTGCCAGCAGTCCGACAGGGAGTAGCAATCAGCCCCAGCATTTT. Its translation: CASSPTGSSNQPQHF.

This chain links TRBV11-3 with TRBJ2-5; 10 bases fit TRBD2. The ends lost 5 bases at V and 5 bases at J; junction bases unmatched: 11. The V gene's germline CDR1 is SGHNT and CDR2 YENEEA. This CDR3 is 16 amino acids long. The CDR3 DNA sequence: TGTGCCAGCAGCGGTAATAAACTAGCGGGATTGGAGACCCAGTACTTC. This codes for CASSGNKLAGLETQYF.

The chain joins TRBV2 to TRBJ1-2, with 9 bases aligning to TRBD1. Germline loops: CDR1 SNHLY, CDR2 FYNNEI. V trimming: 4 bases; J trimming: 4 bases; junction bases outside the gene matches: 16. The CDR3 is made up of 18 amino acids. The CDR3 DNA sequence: TGTGCCAGCAGTGGGGTCACGGGGACAGGGAATATCTCCTATGGCTACACCTTC. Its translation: CASSGVTGTGNISYGYTF.

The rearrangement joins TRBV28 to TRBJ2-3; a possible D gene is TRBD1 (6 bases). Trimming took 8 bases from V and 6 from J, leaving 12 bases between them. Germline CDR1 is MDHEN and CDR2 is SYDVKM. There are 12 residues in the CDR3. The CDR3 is CASLRTADTQYF. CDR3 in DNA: TGTGCCAGCCTTCGGACAGCCGATACGCAGTATTTT. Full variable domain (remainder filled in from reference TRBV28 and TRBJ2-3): DVKVTQSSRYLVKRTGEKVFLECVQDMDHENMFWYRQDPGLGLRLIYFSYDVKMKEKGDIPEGYSVSREKKERFSLILESASTNQTSMYLCASLRTADTQYFGPGTRLTVL.

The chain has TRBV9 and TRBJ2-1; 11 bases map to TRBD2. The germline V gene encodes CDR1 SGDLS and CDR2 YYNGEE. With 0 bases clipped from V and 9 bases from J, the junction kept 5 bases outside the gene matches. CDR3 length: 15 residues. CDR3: CASSVELAGVGEQFF. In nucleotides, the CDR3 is TGTGCCAGCAGCGTAGAACTAGCGGGAGTGGGTGAGCAGTTCTTC.

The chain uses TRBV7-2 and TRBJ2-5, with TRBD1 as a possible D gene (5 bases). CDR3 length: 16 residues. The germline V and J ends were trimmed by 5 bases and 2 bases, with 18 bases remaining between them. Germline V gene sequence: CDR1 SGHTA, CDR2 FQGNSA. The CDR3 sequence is CASSQEPTVLQETQYF. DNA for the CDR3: TGTGCCAGCAGCCAAGAACCGACAGTCCTTCAAGAGACCCAGTACTTC.

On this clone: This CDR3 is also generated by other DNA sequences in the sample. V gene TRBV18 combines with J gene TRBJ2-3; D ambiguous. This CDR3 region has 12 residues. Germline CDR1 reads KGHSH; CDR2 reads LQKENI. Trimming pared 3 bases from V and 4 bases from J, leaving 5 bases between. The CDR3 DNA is TGTGCCAGCTCACCCGGTGCAGATACGCAGTATTTT. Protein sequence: CASSPGADTQYF.

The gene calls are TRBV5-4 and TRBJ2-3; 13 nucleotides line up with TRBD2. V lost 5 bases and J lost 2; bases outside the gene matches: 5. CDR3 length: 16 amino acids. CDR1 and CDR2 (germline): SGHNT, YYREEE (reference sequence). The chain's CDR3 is CASSFGLAGVTDTQYF. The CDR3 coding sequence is TGTGCCAGCAGTTTCGGACTAGCGGGAGTCACAGATACGCAGTATTTT.

Here the CDR3 DNA reads TGTGCCGCGGGACTAGCGGTCACCGGGGAGCTGTTTTTT. Residues: CAAGLAVTGELFF. The genes are TRBV28 and TRBJ2-2, with 11 bases fitting TRBD2. V was pared by 11 bases and J by 4 bases, with 3 bases of the junction left unmatched. This CDR3 is 13 amino acids long. The germline V gene has CDR1 MDHEN and CDR2 SYDVKM.

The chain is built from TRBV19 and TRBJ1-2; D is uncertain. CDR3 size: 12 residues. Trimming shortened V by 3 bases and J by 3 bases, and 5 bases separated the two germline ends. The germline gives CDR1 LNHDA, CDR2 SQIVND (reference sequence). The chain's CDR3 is CASSIADYGYTF. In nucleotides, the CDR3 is TGTGCCAGTAGTATCGCGGACTATGGCTACACCTTC. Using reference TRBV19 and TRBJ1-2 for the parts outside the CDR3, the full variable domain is DGGITQSPKYLFRKEGQNVTLSCEQNLNHDAMYWYRQDPGQGLRLIYYSQIVNDFQKGDIAEGYSVSREKKESFPLTVTSAQKNPTAFYLCASSIADYGYTFGSGTRLTVV.

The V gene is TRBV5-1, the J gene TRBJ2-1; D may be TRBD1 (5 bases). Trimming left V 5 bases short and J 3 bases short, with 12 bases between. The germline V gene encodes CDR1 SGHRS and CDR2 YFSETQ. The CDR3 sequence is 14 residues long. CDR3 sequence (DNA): TGCGCCAGCAGGAGCGACAGTTACTACAATGAGCAGTTCTTC. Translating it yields CASRSDSYYNEQFF.

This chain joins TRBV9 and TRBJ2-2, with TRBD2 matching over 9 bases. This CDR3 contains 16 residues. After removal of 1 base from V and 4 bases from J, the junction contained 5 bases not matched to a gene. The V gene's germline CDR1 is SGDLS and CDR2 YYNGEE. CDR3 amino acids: CASSVRGRAGTGELFF. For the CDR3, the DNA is TGTGCCAGCAGCGTACGCGGGAGGGCGGGCACCGGGGAGCTGTTTTTT.

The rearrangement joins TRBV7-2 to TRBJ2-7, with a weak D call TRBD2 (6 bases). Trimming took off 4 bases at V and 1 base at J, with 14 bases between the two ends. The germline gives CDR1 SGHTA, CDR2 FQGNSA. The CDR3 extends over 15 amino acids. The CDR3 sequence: CASSSSISGSYEQYF. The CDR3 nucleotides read TGTGCCAGCAGCTCTTCTATTAGCGGTTCCTACGAGCAGTACTTC.

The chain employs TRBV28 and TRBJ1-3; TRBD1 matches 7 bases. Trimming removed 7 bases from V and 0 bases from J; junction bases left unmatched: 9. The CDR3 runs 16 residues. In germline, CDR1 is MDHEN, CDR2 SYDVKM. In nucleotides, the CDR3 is TGTGCCAGCACCATAGGGGGGACAGTCTCTGGAAACACCATATATTTT. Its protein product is CASTIGGTVSGNTIYF.

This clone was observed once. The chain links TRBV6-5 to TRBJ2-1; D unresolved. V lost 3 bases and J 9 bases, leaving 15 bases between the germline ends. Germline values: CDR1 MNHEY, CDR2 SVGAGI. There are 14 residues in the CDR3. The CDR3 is CASSYSPHGSEQFF. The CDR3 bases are TGTGCCAGCAGTTATTCCCCCCATGGTAGTGAGCAGTTCTTC.

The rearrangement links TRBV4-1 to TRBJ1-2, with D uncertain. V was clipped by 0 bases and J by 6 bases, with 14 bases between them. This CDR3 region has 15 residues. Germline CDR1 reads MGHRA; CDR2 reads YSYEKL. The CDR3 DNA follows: TGCGCCAGCAGCCAAGAACCGGGAAGGGTCCATGGCTACACCTTC. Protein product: CASSQEPGRVHGYTF.

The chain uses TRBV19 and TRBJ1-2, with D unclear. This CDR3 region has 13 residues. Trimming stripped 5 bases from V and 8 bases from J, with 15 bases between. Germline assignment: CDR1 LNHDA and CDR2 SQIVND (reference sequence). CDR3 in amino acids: CASSLNSVRGYTF. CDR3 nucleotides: TGTGCCAGTAGTTTAAACAGTGTCCGGGGCTACACCTTC. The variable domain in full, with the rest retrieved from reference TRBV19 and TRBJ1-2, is DGGITQSPKYLFRKEGQNVTLSCEQNLNHDAMYWYRQDPGQGLRLIYYSQIVNDFQKGDIAEGYSVSREKKESFPLTVTSAQKNPTAFYLCASSLNSVRGYTFGSGTRLTVV.

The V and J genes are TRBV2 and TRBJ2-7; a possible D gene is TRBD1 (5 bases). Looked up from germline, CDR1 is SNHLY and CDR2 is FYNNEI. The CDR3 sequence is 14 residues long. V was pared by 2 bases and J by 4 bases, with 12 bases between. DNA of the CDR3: TGTGCCAGCAGTGAACAGGGCTTTAGGTACGAGCAGTACTTC. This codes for CASSEQGFRYEQYF.

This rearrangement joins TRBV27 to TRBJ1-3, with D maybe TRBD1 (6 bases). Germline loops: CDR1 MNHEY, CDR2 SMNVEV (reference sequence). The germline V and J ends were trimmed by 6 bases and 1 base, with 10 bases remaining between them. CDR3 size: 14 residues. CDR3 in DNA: TGTGCCAGCAGACTTACAGGGTCTGGAAACACCATATATTTT. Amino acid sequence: CASRLTGSGNTIYF.

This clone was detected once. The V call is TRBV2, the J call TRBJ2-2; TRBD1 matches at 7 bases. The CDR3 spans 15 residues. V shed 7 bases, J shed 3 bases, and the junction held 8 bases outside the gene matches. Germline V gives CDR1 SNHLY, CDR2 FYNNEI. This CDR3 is CASTRQGGDTGELFF. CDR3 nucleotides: TGTGCCAGCACTAGACAGGGTGGCGACACCGGGGAGCTGTTTTTT.

CDR3 sequence (DNA): TGTGCCAGCAGCGAGGACAGGGAGGCGACAGATACGCAGTATTTT. As protein: CASSEDREATDTQYF. This chain joins TRBV2 and TRBJ2-3; 8 bases are a match to TRBD1. The germline CDR1 and CDR2 sequences are SNHLY and FYNNEI. The CDR3 length is 15 residues. J lost 3 bases, V lost 6 bases, and 8 bases had no gene match.